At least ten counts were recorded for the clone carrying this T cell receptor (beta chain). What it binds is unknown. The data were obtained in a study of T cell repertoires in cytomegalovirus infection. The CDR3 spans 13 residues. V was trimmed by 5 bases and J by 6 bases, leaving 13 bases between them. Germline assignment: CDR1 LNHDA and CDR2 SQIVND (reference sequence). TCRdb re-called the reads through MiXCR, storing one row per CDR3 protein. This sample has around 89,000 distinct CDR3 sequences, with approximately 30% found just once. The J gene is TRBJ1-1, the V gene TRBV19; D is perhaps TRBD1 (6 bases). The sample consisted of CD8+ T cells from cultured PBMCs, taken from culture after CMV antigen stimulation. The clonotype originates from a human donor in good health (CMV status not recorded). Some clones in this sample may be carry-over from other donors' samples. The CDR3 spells CASSRGALPEAFF. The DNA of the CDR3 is TGTGCCAGTAGTCGGGGGGCTTTGCCTGAAGCTTTCTTT.